A single sample is the source of the 4 T cell receptor beta chains below, sequenced in a study of CD8 T cells in Susac syndrome. The RNA, 0.5 to 1 ug, was put through reverse transcription using random hexamers. A single record per CDR3 protein comes from TCRdb applying MiXCR to the immunoSEQ multiplex PCR reads. This table has about 150,000 distinct CDR3 sequences, about 95% appearing once. What was sequenced was CD8+ T cells from PBMCs. These receptors all come from a human donor with multiple sclerosis.

The J gene is TRBJ2-7, the V gene TRBV13; D is perhaps TRBD1 (6 bases). The CDR3 consists of 16 residues. Germline values: CDR1 PRHDT, CDR2 FYEKMQ (reference sequence). Trimming took off 5 bases at V and 0 bases at J, with 17 bases between the two ends. As DNA, the CDR3 is TGTGCCAGCAGCCAGACGACAGGCCAGAGCTCCTACGAGCAGTACGTC. Protein product: CASSQTTGQSSYEQYV.

The genes are TRBV29-1 and TRBJ2-1; 7 bases are a match to TRBD1. The CDR3 extends over 13 amino acids. Germline V gene lookup returns CDR1 SQVTM and CDR2 ANQGSEA. The trim removed 4 bases at V and 1 base at J, leaving 1 base unmatched. As DNA, the CDR3 is TGCAGCGTTGCAGGGGGTTCCTACAATGAGCAGTTCTTC. Translated, it gives CSVAGGSYNEQFF.

This clonotype appeared a single time. The chain carries TRBV25-1 and TRBJ1-6; D is undetermined. The CDR3 has 19 amino acids. Germline loops: CDR1 MGHDK, CDR2 SYGVNS. V was trimmed by 2 bases and J by 9 bases, leaving 26 bases between them. CDR3 coding DNA: TGTGCCAGCAGTGAAGGATTGGCGAGTTGGGGATTTCTGGGTTCACCCCTCCACTTT. This codes for CASSEGLASWGFLGSPLHF.

The chain carries TRBV7-3 and TRBJ2-3; D might be TRBD2 (6 bases). The CDR3 length is 14 residues. V was trimmed by 4 bases and J by 6 bases, leaving 14 bases between them. Germline V CDR1 and CDR2: SGHTA, FQGTGA. The CDR3 region is CASSSQLGRDTQYF. The CDR3 coding sequence is TGTGCCAGCAGCTCCCAGCTTGGGAGGGATACGCAGTATTTT.